The 31 T cell receptor beta chains listed next were all sequenced from one sample in a study of cytomegalovirus exposure and HLA in healthy donors. 60 Vbeta and 13 Jbeta primers were used in PCR. TCRdb's copy holds only in-frame clones and misses some; the assay was immunoSEQ multiplex PCR. The table has over 95,000 clones, around 73% seen once. Sequencing used PBMCs. The receptors here all came from a woman aged 25 to 45 in good health and CMV-seropositive.

This clone was counted a few times. V usage is TRBV2 and J usage is TRBJ1-2, with 7 bases matching TRBD1. The germline V gene encodes CDR1 SNHLY and CDR2 FYNNEI. This CDR3 is built from 12 residues. Trimming took 5 bases from V and 4 from J; bases not matched to a gene: 1. The CDR3: CASSWDSYGYTF. The DNA for the CDR3 is TGTGCCAGCAGTTGGGACAGCTATGGCTACACCTTC.

The chain employs TRBV5-1 and TRBJ2-2; maybe TRBD2 (6 bases). Germline V gene lookup returns CDR1 SGHRS and CDR2 YFSETQ. Trimming pared 5 bases from V and 5 bases from J, leaving 16 bases between. CDR3 length equals 15 residues. CDR3 sequence (DNA): TGCGCCAGCAGAGGAGTGGGAGGCGGGACCGGGGAGCTGTTTTTT. This sequence encodes CASRGVGGGTGELFF.

Points on this clone: A junction end diverges from the germline sequence, so it may reflect a read error. This chain uses TRBV5-1 with TRBJ2-7, with D maybe TRBD2 (6 bases). Germline V gene sequence: CDR1 SGHRS, CDR2 YFSETQ. The CDR3 totals 14 residues. As DNA, the CDR3 is TGCGCCAGCACCTTGGCCGGGGGCTCCTACGAGCAGTACTTC. Its translation: CASTLAGGSYEQYF.

This chain uses TRBV5-1 with TRBJ2-6, with D possibly TRBD2 on 6 matching bases. V dropped 4 bases and J dropped 2 bases, with 19 bases sitting between them. The CDR3 sequence is 18 residues long. The V gene's germline CDR1 is SGHRS and CDR2 YFSETQ. CDR3 in DNA: TGCGCCAGCAGCCCGGCGGGGTCTATTAGGGCTGGGGCCAACGTCCTGACTTTC. This gives the protein CASSPAGSIRAGANVLTF. Variable domain in full (rest from reference TRBV5-1 and TRBJ2-6): KAGVTQTPRYLIKTRGQQVTLSCSPISGHRSVSWYQQTPGQGLQFLFEYFSETQRNKGNFPGRFSGRQFSNSRSEMNVSTLELGDSALYLCASSPAGSIRAGANVLTFGAGSRLTVL.

On this clone: This sample also contains other DNA sequences that code for the same CDR3. The chain carries TRBV14 and TRBJ2-7, with 9 nucleotides matching TRBD2. This CDR3 comprises 18 residues. CDR1 SGHDN and CDR2 FVKESK come from the germline V gene. Trimming removed 4 bases from V and 1 base from J; junction bases left unmatched: 14. The DNA of the CDR3 is TGTGCCAGCAGCCCTACTGGCGGGAGGGCCCTAAGATCCTACGAGCAGTACTTC. It is translated as CASSPTGGRALRSYEQYF.

As to this clone: Other DNA sequences in the same sample also yield this CDR3. J is TRBJ2-7 and V is TRBV11-2, with 9 bases identical to TRBD1. With 5 bases clipped from V and 3 bases from J, the junction kept 2 bases outside the gene matches. Germline CDR1 and CDR2: SGHAT and FQNNGV. This CDR3 spans 13 amino acids. The CDR3 here is CASSPGQGYEQYF. The CDR3, as DNA: TGTGCCAGCAGCCCGGGACAGGGCTACGAGCAGTACTTC.

V is TRBV30 and J is TRBJ2-7; possible D gene TRBD2, 6 bases. Germline V gene data show CDR1 as GTSNPN and CDR2 as SVGIG (reference sequence). The CDR3 contains 15 residues. Trimming took off 3 bases at V and 2 bases at J, with 17 bases between the two ends. The CDR3 reads CAWSPGGAGTYEQYF. CDR3 in DNA: TGTGCCTGGAGCCCCGGAGGGGCAGGGACCTACGAGCAGTACTTC.

The CDR3 nucleotides are TGTGCCAGCAGCCAGGCCGGGACAAGCAATCAGCCCCAGCATTTT. Protein sequence: CASSQAGTSNQPQHF. The chain employs TRBV6-5 and TRBJ1-5, with D perhaps matching TRBD1 (6 bases). The CDR3 covers 15 residues. V shed 6 bases and J shed 1 base, with 13 bases lying between them. Germline assignment: CDR1 MNHEY and CDR2 SVGAGI.

V usage is TRBV2 and J usage is TRBJ2-7; TRBD2 is a possible D gene (5 bases). The CDR3 runs 12 residues. V gave up 4 bases and J gave up 3 bases, with 7 bases separating them. The germline V gene has CDR1 SNHLY and CDR2 FYNNEI. Written as DNA, the CDR3 is TGTGCCAGCAGTGCAGAGGGCTACGAGCAGTACTTC. Translating gives CASSAEGYEQYF.

The chain has TRBV7-9 and TRBJ1-5; D perhaps matches TRBD1 (6 bases). Trimming pared 4 bases from V and 4 bases from J, leaving 11 bases between. The length of the CDR3 is 14 residues. The germline V gene encodes CDR1 SEHNR and CDR2 FQNEAQ (reference sequence). The DNA for the CDR3 is TGTGCCAGCAGCTCGGACAGAGAAAATCAGCCCCAGCATTTT. It is translated as CASSSDRENQPQHF.

This sequence joins TRBV7-2 and TRBJ2-1; 10 nucleotides match TRBD2. With 2 bases clipped from V and 7 bases from J, the junction kept 2 bases outside the gene matches. The germline V gene has CDR1 SGHTA and CDR2 FQGNSA. The CDR3 runs to 14 residues. CDR3 nucleotides: TGTGCCAGCAGCTTATTTAGCGGGAGGAATGAGCAGTTCTTC. Translating it yields CASSLFSGRNEQFF.

The chain has TRBV19 and TRBJ1-1; tentative D call: TRBD1 (5 bases). Trimming pared 5 bases from V and 1 base from J, leaving 14 bases between. The CDR3 is 15 residues long. CDR1 and CDR2 (germline): LNHDA, SQIVND (reference sequence). CDR3 nucleotide sequence: TGTGCCAGTAGTCGGTGGCGGGGGTCGAACACTGAAGCTTTCTTT. Residues: CASSRWRGSNTEAFF. Supplemented by reference TRBV19 and TRBJ1-1, the full variable domain reads DGGITQSPKYLFRKEGQNVTLSCEQNLNHDAMYWYRQDPGQGLRLIYYSQIVNDFQKGDIAEGYSVSREKKESFPLTVTSAQKNPTAFYLCASSRWRGSNTEAFFGQGTRLTVV.

The chain is built from TRBV5-6 and TRBJ1-2; D unresolved. The CDR3 sequence is 16 residues long. Germline V gene data show CDR1 as SGHDT and CDR2 as YYEEEE. V was shortened by 4 bases and J by 0 bases, with 16 bases between the two germline ends. The CDR3 nucleotides read TGTGCCAGCAGCCCTACGGCGACATCTTCTAACTATGGCTACACCTTC. This translates into CASSPTATSSNYGYTF. Variable domain in full (rest from reference TRBV5-6 and TRBJ1-2): DAGVTQSPTHLIKTRGQQVTLRCSPKSGHDTVSWYQQALGQGPQFIFQYYEEEERQRGNFPDRFSGHQFPNYSSELNVNALLLGDSALYLCASSPTATSSNYGYTFGSGTRLTVV.

V gene TRBV5-1 combines with J gene TRBJ2-5; tentatively, D is TRBD2 (5 bases). The CDR3 spans 14 residues. Per the germline V gene, CDR1 is SGHRS and CDR2 is YFSETQ. Trimming took 0 bases from V and 3 from J, leaving 9 bases between them. In DNA form, the CDR3 reads TGCGCCAGCAGCTTGGCCGGGGTGAAAGAGACCCAGTACTTC. Amino acid sequence: CASSLAGVKETQYF.

The genes are TRBV5-6 and TRBJ2-1, with D perhaps matching TRBD2 (6 bases). The length of the CDR3 is 13 residues. Germline lookup yields CDR1 SGHDT and CDR2 YYEEEE. The V and J ends lost 7 bases and 0 bases respectively, with 8 bases between them. The CDR3 DNA reads as TGTGCCAGCGCCGGGAGCTCCTACAATGAGCAGTTCTTC. Protein sequence: CASAGSSYNEQFF.

The CDR3 DNA reads as TGTGCCAGCGAAGAGGTCGGACAGGGGGACACTGAAGCTTTCTTT. Encoded protein: CASEEVGQGDTEAFF. The chain links TRBV25-1 to TRBJ1-1; TRBD1 aligns across 10 bases. This CDR3 is 15 amino acids long. With V trimmed by 8 bases and J by 3 bases, 9 bases remained unmatched. The germline V gene has CDR1 MGHDK and CDR2 SYGVNS. Drawing the rest from reference TRBV25-1 and TRBJ1-1, the complete variable domain is EADIYQTPRYLVIGTGKKITLECSQTMGHDKMYWYQQDPGMELHLIHYSYGVNSTEKGDLSSESTVSRIRTEHFPLTLESARPSHTSQYLCASEEVGQGDTEAFFGQGTRLTVV.

V usage is TRBV30 and J usage is TRBJ2-1, with D possibly being TRBD2 (6 bases). The CDR3 is made up of 14 amino acids. Between the trimmed V and J ends, which lost 3 bases and 7 bases, there was a span of 16 bases. The V gene's germline CDR1 is GTSNPN and CDR2 SVGIG (reference sequence). This chain's CDR3 is CAWSWKRLVNEQFF. DNA for the CDR3: TGTGCCTGGAGCTGGAAGAGACTAGTTAATGAGCAGTTCTTC.

This clone was picked up one time. V usage is TRBV18 and J usage is TRBJ2-7; tentatively, D is TRBD2 (5 bases). The CDR3 runs 15 residues. From germline, CDR1 is KGHSH and CDR2 LQKENI. Trimming took 4 bases from V and 2 from J, leaving 15 bases between them. The CDR3 DNA follows: TGTGCCAGCTCACAAGACAAGGGAGCGCCCTACGAGCAGTACTTC. This codes for CASSQDKGAPYEQYF.

Here the CDR3 reads CASSQPDRNNSPLHF. Here the CDR3 DNA reads TGTGCCAGCAGCCAACCGGACAGGAATAATTCACCCCTCCACTTT. The rearrangement joins TRBV4-2 to TRBJ1-6, with 7 bases lining up with TRBD1. The length of the CDR3 is 15 residues. V lost 2 bases, J lost 5 bases, and 3 bases stayed unmatched. The germline gives CDR1 LGHNA, CDR2 YNFKEQ.

This clone occurred a few times. The chain joins TRBV7-3 to TRBJ2-3; 9 bases map to TRBD2. Germline CDR1 is SGHTA and CDR2 is FQGTGA. CDR3 length: 18 amino acids. The J segment lost 2 bases and the V segment lost 4 bases, leaving 13 bases of the junction unmatched. CDR3 in amino acids: CASSSSLGPSGITDTQYF. The CDR3 nucleotides are TGTGCCAGCAGCTCATCTTTAGGCCCTAGCGGGATCACAGATACGCAGTATTTT. Full variable domain (rest looked up from reference TRBV7-3 and TRBJ2-3): GAGVSQTPSNKVTEKGKYVELRCDPISGHTALYWYRQSLGQGPEFLIYFQGTGAADDSGLPNDRFFAVRPEGSVSTLKIQRTERGDSAVYLCASSSSLGPSGITDTQYFGPGTRLTVL.

This chain uses TRBV7-2 with TRBJ1-1; D is possibly TRBD1 (6 bases). The germline gives CDR1 SGHTA, CDR2 FQGNSA. The CDR3 totals 16 residues. V lost 2 bases, J lost 1 base, and 14 bases lay in between. The CDR3 region is CASSLIPTGQNTEAFF. In DNA form, the CDR3 reads TGTGCCAGCAGCTTAATACCCACAGGGCAGAACACTGAAGCTTTCTTT.

The chain links TRBV18 to TRBJ1-5; D is possibly TRBD1 (5 bases). With 0 bases removed from V and 7 bases from J, the gap between germline ends came to 13 bases. Germline V lookup: CDR1 KGHSH, CDR2 LQKENI. The CDR3 length is 15 residues. The CDR3 reads CASSPPGGKGQPQHF. CDR3 sequence (DNA): TGTGCCAGCTCACCACCCGGCGGGAAGGGGCAGCCCCAGCATTTT.

V gene TRBV6-1 combines with J gene TRBJ2-3, with D hard to call. V lost 5 bases and J 2 bases, leaving 8 bases between the germline ends. The CDR3 spans 13 residues. The V gene's germline CDR1 is MNHNS and CDR2 SASEGT. The CDR3 spells CASSPESTDTQYF. In DNA form, the CDR3 reads TGTGCCAGCAGTCCAGAATCCACAGATACGCAGTATTTT.

V usage is TRBV19 and J usage is TRBJ1-1; D possibly corresponds to TRBD1 (5 bases). The CDR3 is 14 residues long. The V end was cut by 3 bases, the J end by 1 base, with 9 bases between. CDR1 and CDR2 from the germline V gene are LNHDA and SQIVND (reference sequence). The CDR3 DNA reads as TGTGCCAGTAGTATCCAGGGATCGAACACTGAAGCTTTCTTT. It specifies CASSIQGSNTEAFF.

The chain uses TRBV11-2 and TRBJ1-3; D ambiguous. There are 12 residues in the CDR3. Germline CDR1 SGHAT, CDR2 FQNNGV. V shed 4 bases and J shed 4 bases, with 5 bases lying between them. Here the CDR3 reads CASSSQGNTIYF. In DNA, the CDR3 is TGTGCCAGCAGCTCGCAGGGAAACACCATATATTTT.

This chain connects TRBV30 to TRBJ1-4, with TRBD1 identical over 10 bases. Germline loops: CDR1 GTSNPN, CDR2 SVGIG (reference sequence). This CDR3 is 14 amino acids long. V lost 1 base, J lost 10 bases, and 6 bases stayed unmatched. CDR3 in amino acids: CAWSGTGGPGKLFF. The CDR3 coding sequence is TGTGCCTGGAGTGGGACAGGGGGGCCTGGAAAACTGTTTTTT.

CDR3 DNA: TGTGCCAGCAGCGTAGCCCTTGGAAGCGGGAGTGGGGAGCTGTTTTTT. This encodes CASSVALGSGSGELFF. This chain uses TRBV9 with TRBJ2-2, with TRBD2 identical over 8 bases. J was trimmed by 8 bases and V by 0 bases; bases with no gene match: 9. The germline V gene has CDR1 SGDLS and CDR2 YYNGEE. The CDR3 has 16 amino acids.

The chain links TRBV2 to TRBJ2-7; 7 nucleotides match TRBD1. V shed 8 bases, J shed 3 bases, and the junction held 1 base outside the gene matches. The germline V gene has CDR1 SNHLY and CDR2 FYNNEI. CDR3 length: 11 amino acids. CDR3 nucleotides: TGTGCCAGCCACAGGGGCTACGAGCAGTACTTC. It translates to CASHRGYEQYF.

The chain has TRBV7-6 and TRBJ2-5; TRBD2 matches 7 bases. Trimming removed 10 bases from V and 7 bases from J; junction bases left unmatched: 15. This CDR3 is 14 amino acids long. Germline CDR1 SGHVS, CDR2 FNYEAQ. CDR3 amino acids: CATIPFGREGTQYF. The CDR3 region has the DNA TGTGCCACCATTCCATTTGGGAGGGAAGGGACCCAGTACTTC.

This sequence joins TRBV30 and TRBJ1-1, with unresolved D. Germline CDR1 and CDR2: GTSNPN and SVGIG (reference sequence). V shed 3 bases and J shed 10 bases, with 12 bases lying between them. CDR3 length equals 11 residues. Here the CDR3 DNA reads TGTGCCTGGAGAAACCAGTTCAGAGCTTTCTTT. Translated: CAWRNQFRAFF. Variable domain in full (rest from reference TRBV30 and TRBJ1-1): SQTIHQWPATLVQPVGSPLSLECTVEGTSNPNLYWYRQAAGRGLQLLFYSVGIGQISSEVPQNLSASRPQDRQFILSSKKLLLSDSGFYLCAWRNQFRAFFGQGTRLTVV.

This clone showed up just once. V is TRBV30 and J is TRBJ2-1, with 9 bases fitting TRBD1. The CDR3 spans 14 residues. Germline loops: CDR1 GTSNPN, CDR2 SVGIG (reference sequence). V lost 5 bases to trimming and J lost 8 bases; unmatched junction nucleotides: 10. The CDR3 sequence: CAWGPGQGSHEQFF. The DNA of the CDR3 is TGTGCCTGGGGCCCGGGACAGGGTTCACATGAGCAGTTCTTC. The whole variable domain, remainder taken from reference TRBV30 and TRBJ2-1, is SQTIHQWPATLVQPVGSPLSLECTVEGTSNPNLYWYRQAAGRGLQLLFYSVGIGQISSEVPQNLSASRPQDRQFILSSKKLLLSDSGFYLCAWGPGQGSHEQFFGPGTRLTVL.